A selection of T cell receptor beta chains follows, all from one sample in a study of blood T cells in healthy people across ages. TCRdb processed the 5' RACE reads anew with MiXCR; each CDR3 protein has one entry. The sample lists about 700,000 distinct CDR3 sequences, approximately 31% seen once, with roughly 15% in the top ten. Sequenced material: blood. These receptors all stem from an elderly woman in good health. Each CDR3 is given with its conserved first and last residue. Size values are once, few and many counts, or a class for expanded clones, and some rows have none.

clone_size: -
cdr3_length: 15
v_call: TRBV7-9
j_call: TRBJ1-4
cdr3_aa: CASSSSGQGAEKLFF

clone_size: -
cdr3_length: 16
v_call: TRBV6-2/TRBV6-3
j_call: TRBJ1-4
cdr3_aa: CASSSSPRDTLGGLFF

clone_size: many
cdr3_length: 14
v_call: TRBV6-6
j_call: TRBJ1-2
cdr3_aa: CASSWGRANYGYTF

clone_size: many
cdr3_length: 19
v_call: TRBV4-2
j_call: TRBJ2-1
cdr3_aa: CASSQGDPGLTGIYNERFF

clone_size: -
cdr3_length: 15
v_call: TRBV12-3/TRBV12-4
j_call: TRBJ1-2
cdr3_aa: CASSSRRTGTYGYTF

clone_size: -
cdr3_length: 18
v_call: TRBV28
j_call: -
cdr3_aa: CASSLMSGGGASYNEQYF

clone_size: many
cdr3_length: 16
v_call: TRBV7-2
j_call: TRBJ2-5
cdr3_aa: CASSLAGHRLQETQYF

clone_size: few
cdr3_length: 13
v_call: TRBV3-1
j_call: TRBJ2-2
cdr3_aa: CATSGHSLGELFF

clone_size: few
cdr3_length: 14
v_call: TRBV20-1
j_call: TRBJ1-5
cdr3_aa: CSAREGTPNQPQHF

clone_size: -
cdr3_length: 14
v_call: TRBV2
j_call: TRBJ1-1
cdr3_aa: CASSEGGLNTEAFF

clone_size: many
cdr3_length: 17
v_call: TRBV3-1
j_call: TRBJ1-2
cdr3_aa: CASSQVAWGQGAYGYTF

clone_size: many
cdr3_length: 13
v_call: TRBV6-5
j_call: TRBJ2-5
cdr3_aa: CASSWDNQETQYF

clone_size: -
cdr3_length: 13
v_call: TRBV6-2/TRBV6-3
j_call: TRBJ1-1
cdr3_aa: CATKGPLGTEAFF

clone_size: many
cdr3_length: 16
v_call: TRBV6-5
j_call: TRBJ2-1
cdr3_aa: CASQSRQLAGMNEQFF

clone_size: -
cdr3_length: 15
v_call: TRBV6-1
j_call: TRBJ2-1
cdr3_aa: CASSESGGGNNEQFF

clone_size: -
cdr3_length: 16
v_call: TRBV7-9
j_call: TRBJ2-1
cdr3_aa: CASSSTGQGFYNEQFF

clone_size: -
cdr3_length: 13
v_call: TRBV25-1
j_call: TRBJ1-6
cdr3_aa: CASRAAGPSPLHF

clone_size: -
cdr3_length: 15
v_call: TRBV6-4
j_call: TRBJ1-2
cdr3_aa: CASKGSFSDSYGYTF

clone_size: many
cdr3_length: 17
v_call: TRBV6-6
j_call: TRBJ2-5
cdr3_aa: CASSYSEATSGEETQYF

clone_size: -
cdr3_length: 15
v_call: TRBV4-1
j_call: TRBJ1-6
cdr3_aa: CASSQGQLNNSPLHF

clone_size: few
cdr3_length: 13
v_call: TRBV12-5
j_call: TRBJ1-2
cdr3_aa: CASGLGSHYGYTF

clone_size: many
cdr3_length: 15
v_call: TRBV6-1
j_call: TRBJ2-3
cdr3_aa: CASSSMTSGTDTQYF